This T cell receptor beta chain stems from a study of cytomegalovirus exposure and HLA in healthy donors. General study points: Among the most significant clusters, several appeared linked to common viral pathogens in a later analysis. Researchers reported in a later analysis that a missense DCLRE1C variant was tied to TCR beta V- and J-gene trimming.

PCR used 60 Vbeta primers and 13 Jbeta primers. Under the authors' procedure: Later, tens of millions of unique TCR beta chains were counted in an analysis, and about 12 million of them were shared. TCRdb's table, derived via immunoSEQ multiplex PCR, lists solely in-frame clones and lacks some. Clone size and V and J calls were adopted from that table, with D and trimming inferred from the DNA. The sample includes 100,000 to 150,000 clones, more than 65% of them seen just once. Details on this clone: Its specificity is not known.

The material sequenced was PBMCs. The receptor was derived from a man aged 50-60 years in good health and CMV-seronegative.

The CDR3 loop reads CASSLSSGSQETQYF. The CDR3 bases are TGCGCCAGCAGCTTGTCGAGCGGATCTCAAGAGACCCAGTACTTC. The V call is TRBV5-1, the J call TRBJ2-5; D possibly corresponds to TRBD2 (5 bases). The V end lost 1 base, the J end lost 2 bases, and 12 bases lay between the germline ends. The germline gives CDR1 SGHRS, CDR2 YFSETQ. This CDR3 has 15 amino acids.